The next 20 T cell receptor beta chains were all read from a single sample in a study of long-term antiretroviral therapy in people with HIV. Samples were assayed with immunoSEQ v3.0 at survey level. Only in-frame clones appear in the TCRdb table, and some are missing; sequencing was by immunoSEQ multiplex PCR. This sample has 25,000 to 35,000 clones; 75% to 90% occur once, and the top ten carry roughly 3.5%. The sample in question was unsorted PBMCs, obtained 0.8 years before starting antiretroviral therapy. All receptors come from a man aged 18 to 30 with HIV.

The J gene is TRBJ2-7, the V gene TRBV7-2; D unclear. Germline lookup yields CDR1 SGHTA and CDR2 FQGNSA. V lost 5 bases to trimming and J lost 3 bases, with 14 bases between them. This CDR3 contains 14 residues. The CDR3 here is CASSPVDPGYEQYF. The CDR3 coding sequence is TGTGCCAGCAGCCCAGTTGATCCTGGCTACGAGCAGTACTTC.

V and J are TRBV5-1 and TRBJ1-1; D gene uncertain. The CDR3 is 14 residues long. With 3 bases removed from V and 3 bases from J, the gap between germline ends came to 12 bases. In germline, CDR1 is SGHRS, CDR2 YFSETQ. This CDR3 is CASSSPGRDTEAFF. CDR3 in DNA: TGCGCCAGCAGCTCCCCGGGGAGAGACACTGAAGCTTTCTTT.

The chain uses TRBV11-2 and TRBJ2-1; D might be TRBD1 (6 bases). The ends were cut back, 5 bases at V and 1 base at J, with 12 bases in the middle. The V gene's germline CDR1 is SGHAT and CDR2 FQNNGV. The CDR3 loop spans 15 amino acids. The CDR3 DNA follows: TGTGCCAGCAGCGGGTTGGGGACATCCTACAATGAGCAGTTCTTC. Residues: CASSGLGTSYNEQFF. The variable domain in full, with the rest retrieved from reference TRBV11-2 and TRBJ2-1, is EAGVAQSPRYKIIEKRQSVAFWCNPISGHATLYWYQQILGQGPKLLIQFQNNGVVDDSQLPKDRFSAERLKGVDSTLKIQPAKLEDSAVYLCASSGLGTSYNEQFFGPGTRLTVL.

In this sample, this clone turned up a few times. The CDR3 loop reads CASSLTGGLAIYEQYF. CDR3 DNA sequence: TGTGCCAGCAGCCTGACGGGGGGACTAGCGATATACGAGCAGTACTTC. The gene calls are TRBV7-8 and TRBJ2-7; 10 bases fit TRBD2. The V gene's germline CDR1 is SGHVS and CDR2 FQNEAQ. The CDR3 contains 16 residues. Germline trimming cut 5 bases from V and 4 bases from J; bases unmatched to any gene: 11.

The chain uses TRBV28 and TRBJ2-2; D assignment may be TRBD1 or TRBD2 (6 bases each). The CDR3 has 14 residues. V lost 5 bases and J 6 bases, leaving 13 bases between the germline ends. CDR1 is MDHEN and CDR2 is SYDVKM in the germline V gene. The CDR3 sequence is CASSRYGGSGELFF. The CDR3 nucleotides are TGTGCCAGCAGTCGGTACGGGGGCTCCGGGGAGCTGTTTTTT. Filled out from reference TRBV28 and TRBJ2-2, the complete variable domain reads DVKVTQSSRYLVKRTGEKVFLECVQDMDHENMFWYRQDPGLGLRLIYFSYDVKMKEKGDIPEGYSVSREKKERFSLILESASTNQTSMYLCASSRYGGSGELFFGEGSRLTVL.

This chain uses TRBV5-6 with TRBJ1-2; no clear D. CDR3 length: 14 amino acids. Germline values: CDR1 SGHDT, CDR2 YYEEEE. The V end was cut by 4 bases, the J end by 0 bases, with 10 bases between. Here the CDR3 DNA reads TGTGCCAGCAGCGGTAAAGCCTCTAACTATGGCTACACCTTC. Its protein product is CASSGKASNYGYTF.

The table lists this clone with a few counts. The junction and the germline gene differ at one end; a read error may be behind it. J is TRBJ1-6 and V is TRBV27; 7 nucleotides align to TRBD1. CDR3 length: 14 residues. The germline CDR1 and CDR2 sequences are MNHEY and SMNVEV (reference sequence). Here the CDR3 DNA reads TGTGCCAGCAGGTTATACAGGGGCAATTCACCCCTCCACTTT. This gives the protein CASRLYRGNSPLHF.

The rearrangement links TRBV9 to TRBJ1-3; D is perhaps TRBD1 (5 bases). This CDR3 has 16 residues. Germline assignment: CDR1 SGDLS and CDR2 YYNGEE. V lost 0 bases to trimming and J lost 3 bases, with 13 bases between them. The CDR3 is CASSVERGSLGNTIYF. CDR3 sequence (DNA): TGTGCCAGCAGCGTAGAGAGGGGAAGTCTTGGAAACACCATATATTTT. The whole variable domain, filled in from reference TRBV9 and TRBJ1-3, reads DSGVTQTPKHLITATGQRVTLRCSPRSGDLSVYWYQQSLDQGLQFLIQYYNGEERAKGNILERFSAQQFPDLHSELNLSSLELGDSALYFCASSVERGSLGNTIYFGEGSWLTVV.

V and J are TRBV12-2 and TRBJ1-5. TRBV12-2 is noted as a pseudogene. CDR3 length: 17 amino acids. The CDR3 DNA is TGTGCAAGTCGCTTGGGTTGGTTTTTTCTGGGGACGGTCGCCCAGCATTTT. Amino acids: CASRLGWFFLGTVAQHF.

This rearrangement joins TRBV28 to TRBJ1-2; D possibly corresponds to TRBD1 (5 bases). V dropped 6 bases and J dropped 7 bases, with 12 bases sitting between them. Germline values: CDR1 MDHEN, CDR2 SYDVKM. The CDR3 is made up of 12 amino acids. Here the CDR3 DNA reads TGTGCCAGCAGGGACAACTTGGTTGGCTACACCTTC. The encoded protein is CASRDNLVGYTF.

V gene TRBV7-6 combines with J gene TRBJ1-2; D is unresolved. This CDR3 contains 17 residues. Trimming removed 1 base from V and 8 bases from J, with 23 bases in between. Germline lookup yields CDR1 SGHVS and CDR2 FNYEAQ. The CDR3 DNA reads TGTGCCAGCAGCTTAGGTTCTGGCCTCGTTGCCGCCAGAGGCTACACCTTC. Translated, it gives CASSLGSGLVAARGYTF.

The chain uses TRBV5-6 and TRBJ1-6; 7 nucleotides match TRBD1. J was trimmed by 7 bases and V by 1 base; bases with no gene match: 8. The CDR3 runs to 16 residues. The germline V gene encodes CDR1 SGHDT and CDR2 YYEEEE. CDR3 coding DNA: TGTGCCAGCAGCTTGCCTCAGGGGGAAAGGAATTCACCCCTCCACTTT. This codes for CASSLPQGERNSPLHF.

The rearrangement joins TRBV11-3 to TRBJ2-2; 9 bases are a match to TRBD1. There are 15 residues in the CDR3. Germline loops: CDR1 SGHNT, CDR2 YENEEA. Losses at the gene ends were 5 bases for V and 5 bases for J; bases not matched to a gene: 6. The CDR3 DNA reads TGTGCCAGCAGCCCTGGGACAGGGAAGACCGGGGAGCTGTTTTTT. Translation: CASSPGTGKTGELFF.

This chain uses TRBV13 with TRBJ2-7; D might be TRBD1 or TRBD2, each matching 5 bases. Germline V CDR1 and CDR2: PRHDT, FYEKMQ (reference sequence). The ends were cut back, 2 bases at V and 2 bases at J, with 10 bases in the middle. The CDR3 runs 14 residues. CDR3 residues: CASSLRQGPYEQYF. DNA of the CDR3: TGTGCCAGCAGCTTACGGCAGGGACCCTACGAGCAGTACTTC.

The chain combines TRBV10-3 with TRBJ2-7; D possibly corresponds to TRBD1 (6 bases). V gave up 3 bases and J gave up 12 bases, with 18 bases separating them. The germline V gene encodes CDR1 ENHRY and CDR2 SYGVKD. The CDR3 runs to 13 residues. CDR3 amino acids: CAISEYQQGISYF. DNA of the CDR3: TGTGCCATCAGTGAATACCAGCAGGGGATTTCGTACTTC.

V gene TRBV27 combines with J gene TRBJ2-3; perhaps TRBD2 as D (5 bases). The CDR3 consists of 14 residues. The V end was cut by 6 bases, the J end by 9 bases, with 19 bases between. Germline V gene sequence: CDR1 MNHEY, CDR2 SMNVEV (reference sequence). As DNA, the CDR3 is TGTGCCAGCAGAGCCGGGATCCGAGGCGTGACGCAGTATTTT. Protein product: CASRAGIRGVTQYF.

V usage is TRBV5-4 and J usage is TRBJ2-3; D remains ambiguous. Germline V gives CDR1 SGHNT, CDR2 YYREEE (reference sequence). CDR3 length: 16 residues. Trimming took 7 bases from V and 1 from J, leaving 19 bases between them. DNA of the CDR3: TGTGCCAGCTCACCCGGGCTGGCAGCCGGCACAGATACGCAGTATTTT. Translating it yields CASSPGLAAGTDTQYF.

The rearrangement joins TRBV7-9 to TRBJ1-3, with D unclear. Trimming shortened V by 6 bases and J by 4 bases, and 4 bases separated the two germline ends. Germline V CDR1 and CDR2: SEHNR, FQNEAQ (reference sequence). The CDR3 spans 11 residues. CDR3 bases: TGTGCCAGCAGGAAGGGAAACACCATATATTTT. This translates into CASRKGNTIYF.

The chain recombines TRBV7-2 with TRBJ1-5; D ambiguous. Per the germline V gene, CDR1 is SGHTA and CDR2 is FQGNSA. The CDR3 is 13 amino acids. V lost 4 bases and J lost 4, with 8 bases in between. CDR3 region: CASSSSSNQPQHF. DNA for the CDR3: TGTGCCAGCAGCTCGAGCTCTAATCAGCCCCAGCATTTT.

V and J are TRBV19 and TRBJ2-2, with D possibly matching TRBD1 (5 bases). Trimming shortened V by 7 bases and J by 0 bases, and 15 bases separated the two germline ends. Germline CDR1 and CDR2: LNHDA and SQIVND (reference sequence). The length of the CDR3 is 16 residues. The CDR3 DNA reads as TGTGCCAGTACCCGACGACAGCGCCCGAACACCGGGGAGCTGTTTTTT. It is translated as CASTRRQRPNTGELFF.